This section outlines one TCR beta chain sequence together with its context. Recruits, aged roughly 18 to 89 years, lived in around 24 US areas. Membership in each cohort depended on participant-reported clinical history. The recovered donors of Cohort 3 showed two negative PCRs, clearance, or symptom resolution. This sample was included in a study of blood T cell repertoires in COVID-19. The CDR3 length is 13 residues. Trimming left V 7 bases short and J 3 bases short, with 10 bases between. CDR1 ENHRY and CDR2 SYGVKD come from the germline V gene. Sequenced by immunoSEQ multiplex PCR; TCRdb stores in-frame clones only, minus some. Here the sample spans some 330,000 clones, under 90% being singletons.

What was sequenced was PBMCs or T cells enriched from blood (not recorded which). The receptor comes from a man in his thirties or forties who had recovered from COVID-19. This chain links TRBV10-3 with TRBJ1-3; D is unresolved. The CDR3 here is CAIMGVGGNTIYF. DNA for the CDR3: TGTGCCATCATGGGAGTGGGTGGAAACACCATATATTTT.